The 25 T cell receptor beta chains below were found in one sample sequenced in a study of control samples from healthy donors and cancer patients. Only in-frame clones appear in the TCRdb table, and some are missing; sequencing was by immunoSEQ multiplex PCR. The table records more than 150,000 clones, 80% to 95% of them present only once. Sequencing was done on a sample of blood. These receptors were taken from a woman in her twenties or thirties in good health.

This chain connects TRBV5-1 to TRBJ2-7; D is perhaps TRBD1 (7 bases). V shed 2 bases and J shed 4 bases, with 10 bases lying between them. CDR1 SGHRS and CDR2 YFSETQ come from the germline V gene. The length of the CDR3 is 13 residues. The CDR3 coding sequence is TGCGCCAGCAGCTTTGCGGGACAGTACGAGCAGTACTTC. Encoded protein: CASSFAGQYEQYF.

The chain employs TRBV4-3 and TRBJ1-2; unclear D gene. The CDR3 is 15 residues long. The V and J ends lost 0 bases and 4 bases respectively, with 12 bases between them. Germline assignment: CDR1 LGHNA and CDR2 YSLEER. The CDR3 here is CASSQDRFPAYGYTF. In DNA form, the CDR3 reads TGCGCCAGCAGCCAAGACCGGTTTCCGGCCTATGGCTACACCTTC.

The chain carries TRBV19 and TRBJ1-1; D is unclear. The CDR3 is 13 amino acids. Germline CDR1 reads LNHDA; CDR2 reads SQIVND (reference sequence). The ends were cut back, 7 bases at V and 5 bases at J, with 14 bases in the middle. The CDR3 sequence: CASTGGLGTEAFF. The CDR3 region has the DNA TGTGCCAGTACAGGAGGTTTGGGGACTGAAGCTTTCTTT.

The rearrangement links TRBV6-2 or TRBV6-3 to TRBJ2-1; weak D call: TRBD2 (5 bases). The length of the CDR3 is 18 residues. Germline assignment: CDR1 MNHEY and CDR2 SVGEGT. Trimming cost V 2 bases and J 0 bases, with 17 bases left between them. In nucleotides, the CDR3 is TGTGCCAGCAGTTACGAGGGTACGGCCCCCAGCTCCTACAATGAGCAGTTCTTC. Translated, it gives CASSYEGTAPSSYNEQFF.

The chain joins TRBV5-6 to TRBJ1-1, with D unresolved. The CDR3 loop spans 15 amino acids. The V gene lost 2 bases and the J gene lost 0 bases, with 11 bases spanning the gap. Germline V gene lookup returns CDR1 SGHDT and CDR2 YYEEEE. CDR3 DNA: TGTGCCAGCAGCTTAGGAGGACTTTTGAACACTGAAGCTTTCTTT. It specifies CASSLGGLLNTEAFF. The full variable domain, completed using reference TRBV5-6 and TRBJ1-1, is DAGVTQSPTHLIKTRGQQVTLRCSPKSGHDTVSWYQQALGQGPQFIFQYYEEEERQRGNFPDRFSGHQFPNYSSELNVNALLLGDSALYLCASSLGGLLNTEAFFGQGTRLTVV.

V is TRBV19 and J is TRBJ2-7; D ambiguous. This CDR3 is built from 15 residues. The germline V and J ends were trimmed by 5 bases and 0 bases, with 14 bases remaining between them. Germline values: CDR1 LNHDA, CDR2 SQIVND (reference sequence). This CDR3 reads CASSARHSSSYEQYF. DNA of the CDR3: TGTGCCAGTAGTGCACGACACTCGAGCTCCTACGAGCAGTACTTC.

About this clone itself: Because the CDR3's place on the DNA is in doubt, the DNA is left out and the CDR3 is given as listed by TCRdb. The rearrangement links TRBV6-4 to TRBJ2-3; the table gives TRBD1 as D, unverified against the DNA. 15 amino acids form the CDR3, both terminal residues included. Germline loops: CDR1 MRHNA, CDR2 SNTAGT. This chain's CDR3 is CASSSSTGGTDTQYF.

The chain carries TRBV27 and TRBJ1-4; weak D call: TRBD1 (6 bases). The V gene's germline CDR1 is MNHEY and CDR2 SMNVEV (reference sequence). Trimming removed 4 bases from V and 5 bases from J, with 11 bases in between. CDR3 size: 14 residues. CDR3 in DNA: TGTGCCAGCAGTTGGGGACACGCAAATGAAAAACTGTTTTTT. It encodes CASSWGHANEKLFF.

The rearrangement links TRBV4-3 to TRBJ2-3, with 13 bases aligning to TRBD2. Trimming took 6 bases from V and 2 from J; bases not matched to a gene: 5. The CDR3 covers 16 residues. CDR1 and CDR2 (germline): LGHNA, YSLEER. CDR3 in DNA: TGCGCCAGCAGTTTACTAGCGGGAGGGCTCACAGATACGCAGTATTTT. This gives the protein CASSLLAGGLTDTQYF.

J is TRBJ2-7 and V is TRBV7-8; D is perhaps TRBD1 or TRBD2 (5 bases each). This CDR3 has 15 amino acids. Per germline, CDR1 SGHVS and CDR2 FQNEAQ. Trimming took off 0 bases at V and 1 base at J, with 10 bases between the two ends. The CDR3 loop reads CASSLAEGFSYEQYF. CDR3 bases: TGTGCCAGCAGCTTAGCAGAGGGGTTTTCCTACGAGCAGTACTTC.

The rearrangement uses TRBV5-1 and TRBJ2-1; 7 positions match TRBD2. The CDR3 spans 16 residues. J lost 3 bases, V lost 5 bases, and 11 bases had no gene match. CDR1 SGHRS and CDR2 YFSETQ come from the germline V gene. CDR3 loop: CASRPEAGANYNEQFF. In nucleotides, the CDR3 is TGCGCCAGCAGACCGGAGGCGGGAGCGAACTACAATGAGCAGTTCTTC.

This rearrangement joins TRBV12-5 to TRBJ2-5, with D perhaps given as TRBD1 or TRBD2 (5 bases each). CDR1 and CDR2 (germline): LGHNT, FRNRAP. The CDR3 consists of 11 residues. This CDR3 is CASEGQETQYF. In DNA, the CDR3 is TGTGCCTCCGAGGGGCAAGAGACCCAGTACTTC.

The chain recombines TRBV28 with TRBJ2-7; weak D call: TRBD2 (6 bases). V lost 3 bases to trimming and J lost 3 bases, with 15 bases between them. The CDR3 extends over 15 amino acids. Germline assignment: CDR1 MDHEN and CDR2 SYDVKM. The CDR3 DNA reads TGTGCCAGCAGTTTTAATGGAGGGCCTAACTACGAGCAGTACTTC. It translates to CASSFNGGPNYEQYF.

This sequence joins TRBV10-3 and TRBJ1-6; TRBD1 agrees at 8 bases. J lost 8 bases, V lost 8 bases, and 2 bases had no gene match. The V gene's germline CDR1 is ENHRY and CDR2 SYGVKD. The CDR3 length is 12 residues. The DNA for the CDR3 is TGTGCCATCGGACAGGGAGATTCACCCCTCCACTTT. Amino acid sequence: CAIGQGDSPLHF.

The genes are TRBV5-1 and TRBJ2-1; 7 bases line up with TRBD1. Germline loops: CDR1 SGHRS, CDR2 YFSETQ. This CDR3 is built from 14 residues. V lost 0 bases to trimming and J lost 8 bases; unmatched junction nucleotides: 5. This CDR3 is CASSLGQGIDEQFF. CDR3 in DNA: TGCGCCAGCAGCTTGGGACAGGGAATCGATGAGCAGTTCTTC.

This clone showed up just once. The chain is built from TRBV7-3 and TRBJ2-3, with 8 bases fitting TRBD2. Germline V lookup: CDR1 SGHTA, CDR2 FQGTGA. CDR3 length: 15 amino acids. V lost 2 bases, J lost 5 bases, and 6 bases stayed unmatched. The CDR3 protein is CASSLGAGERDTQYF. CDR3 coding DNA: TGTGCCAGCAGCTTAGGAGCGGGAGAGAGAGATACGCAGTATTTT. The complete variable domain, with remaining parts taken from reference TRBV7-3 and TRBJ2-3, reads GAGVSQTPSNKVTEKGKYVELRCDPISGHTALYWYRQSLGQGPEFLIYFQGTGAADDSGLPNDRFFAVRPEGSVSTLKIQRTERGDSAVYLCASSLGAGERDTQYFGPGTRLTVL.

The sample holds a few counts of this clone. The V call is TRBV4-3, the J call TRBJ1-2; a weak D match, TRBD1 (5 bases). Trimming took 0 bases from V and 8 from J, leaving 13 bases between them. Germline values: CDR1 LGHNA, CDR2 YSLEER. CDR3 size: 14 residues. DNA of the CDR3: TGCGCCAGCAGCCAAGATGGGAGGGGAGGAGGCTACACCTTC. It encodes CASSQDGRGGGYTF.

The CDR3 nucleotides are TGTGCCAGCAGTTCAGGGAACACTGAAGCTTTCTTT. Its protein is CASSSGNTEAFF. The chain is built from TRBV28 and TRBJ1-1; D is uncertain. Germline-derived CDR1 and CDR2 are MDHEN and SYDVKM. The CDR3 runs to 12 residues. V lost 4 bases and J lost 1, with 4 bases in between.

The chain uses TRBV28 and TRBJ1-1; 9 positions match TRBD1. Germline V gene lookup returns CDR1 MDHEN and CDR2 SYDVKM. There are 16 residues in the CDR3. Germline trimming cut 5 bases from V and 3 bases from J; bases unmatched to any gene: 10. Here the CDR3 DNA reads TGTGCCAGCAGTGCCCCCGGGACAGGGCGCGACACTGAAGCTTTCTTT. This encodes CASSAPGTGRDTEAFF.

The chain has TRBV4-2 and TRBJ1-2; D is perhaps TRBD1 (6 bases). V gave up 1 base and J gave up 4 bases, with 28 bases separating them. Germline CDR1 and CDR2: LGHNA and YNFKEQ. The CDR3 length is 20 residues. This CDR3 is CASSQVGTRGGAFVGYGYTF. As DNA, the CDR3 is TGTGCCAGCAGCCAAGTCGGTACCCGCGGGGGGGCGTTTGTAGGCTATGGCTACACCTTC.

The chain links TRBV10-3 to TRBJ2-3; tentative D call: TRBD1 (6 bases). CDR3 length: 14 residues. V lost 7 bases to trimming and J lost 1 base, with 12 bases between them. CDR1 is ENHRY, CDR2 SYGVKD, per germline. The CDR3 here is CAITNRVGTDTQYF. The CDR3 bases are TGTGCCATCACTAACAGGGTGGGCACAGATACGCAGTATTTT.

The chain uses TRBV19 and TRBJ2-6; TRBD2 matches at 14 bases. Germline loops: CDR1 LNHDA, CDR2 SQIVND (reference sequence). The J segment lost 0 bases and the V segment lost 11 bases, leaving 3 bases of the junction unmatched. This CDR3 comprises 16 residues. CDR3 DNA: TGTGCCTCCGGGACTAGCGGGAGCTCTGGGGCCAACGTCCTGACTTTC. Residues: CASGTSGSSGANVLTF.

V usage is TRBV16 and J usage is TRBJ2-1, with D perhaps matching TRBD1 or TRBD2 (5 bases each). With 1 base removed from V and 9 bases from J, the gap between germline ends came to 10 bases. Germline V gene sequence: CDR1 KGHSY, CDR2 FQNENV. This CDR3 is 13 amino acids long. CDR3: CASSQFGAAEQFF. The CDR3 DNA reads TGTGCCAGCAGCCAATTCGGGGCCGCTGAGCAGTTCTTC.

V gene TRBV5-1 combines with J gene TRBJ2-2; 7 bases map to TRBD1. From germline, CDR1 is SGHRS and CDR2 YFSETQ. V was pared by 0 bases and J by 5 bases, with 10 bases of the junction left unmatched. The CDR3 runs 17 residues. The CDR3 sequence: CASSLGVTGQWTGELFF. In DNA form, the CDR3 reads TGCGCCAGCAGCTTGGGCGTGACGGGACAGTGGACCGGGGAGCTGTTTTTT.

This CDR3 is CASSVEPSSSYEAFF. The CDR3 bases are TGTGCCAGCAGCGTAGAGCCCAGCTCCTCTTATGAAGCTTTCTTT. This chain links TRBV9 with TRBJ1-1; no definite D call. CDR3 length: 15 residues. CDR1 is SGDLS, CDR2 YYNGEE, per germline. Trimming left V 0 bases short and J 7 bases short, with 16 bases between.